Below, one T cell receptor (beta chain) is given with its context. Its antigen is unknown. No qualities accompany the bases; no much larger clone lies one base away. The data originate from a study of blood T cell repertoires in COVID-19 (dated by TCRdb to the early 2020s). Regarding the study in general: Collaborator samples came from the United States, Italy and Spain and covered acute and convalescent phases of COVID-19. Subjects who had been exposed to COVID-19, were actively infected with it, or had recovered from it provided the deeply sampled blood TCRbeta repertoires that made up the dataset. Sample metadata almost always included a de-identified subject ID, COVID-19 status, age in years and sex. The repertoires were released in a freely available public database meant as a resource for research on the immune response to SARS-CoV-2. The prospective study material was composed of cDNA or gDNA derived from T cells, B-cell-depleted T cells, or PBMCs. The samples were drawn from the first 160 participants of the ongoing ImmuneRACE study and from 950 to 1,500 subjects provided by 6 global collaborators. Where available, HLA class I and class II types were taken from metadata supplied by the sample provider and were not determined by assay-based typing.

Points the paper makes about the study in general: Clinical and demographic metadata were provided uncurated, with the amount varying by source and participant.

Enrolling through a virtual design, the prospective study's participants ranged in age from roughly 18 to 90 years and lived across some 23 United States geographic areas. To assign participants to cohorts, the prospective study relied on clinical history that participants themselves reported in a screening survey and a study questionnaire. For ImmuneRACE Cohort 3, a participant was defined as recovered based on two consecutive negative NP/OP PCR tests, clearance by a healthcare professional, or resolution of symptoms. Each participant in the prospective study had whole blood, serum and a nasopharyngeal or oropharyngeal swab collected by mobile phlebotomists. Prospective study participants could optionally give additional blood draws and questionnaires over an approximately 2-month period. Blood samples from the prospective study were shipped frozen or at room temperature prior to DNA extraction.

The CDR3 starts with the cysteine, ends with the phenylalanine, and has 17 residues. Of all the DNA, just the CDR3 is kept, 51 bases in frame from base 1. The germline V gene specifies SGHAT as CDR1 and FQNNGV as CDR2. Trimming at the junction amounts to 6 bases on V and 4 bases on J, and the germline ends lie 22 bases apart. TCRbeta CDR3 regions were amplified from genomic DNA by means of the immunoSEQ Assay, a bias-controlled multiplex PCR. From the authors' description of their analysis: Within the assay, amplification of reference gene primers was used to estimate how many nucleated cells each sample contained. To quantify the absolute abundance of each unique TCRbeta CDR3 rearrangement, sequence reads were collapsed and filtered. For each sample, productive Simpson clonality was calculated as the square root of Simpson's diversity index over productive rearrangements. Imported from immuneACCESS, the table was reduced by TCRdb to in-frame sequences with V and J called. These copies leave out some clones; in studies compared against another copy, an unresolved V gene accounts for under half, and the cause of the remainder is not known. That table is the source of V, J and clone size, and D and trimming were worked out from the DNA. The sample includes 150,000 to 200,000 clones, with roughly 82% observed a single time. Approximately 10% of the sample belongs to the ten largest clones.

This TCR was sampled from a man aged 45-60 years who had recovered from COVID-19. The V gene is TRBV11-2 and the J gene is TRBJ2-1; tentative D gene TRBD2, with 6 bases matching. The sequenced sample consisted of PBMCs or T cells enriched from blood (not recorded which). DNA sequence: TGTGCCAGCAGTAAAACACAAGGGGAAGGAGGGTACAATGAGCAGTTCTTC. It encodes CASSKTQGEGGYNEQFF. Where the CDR3 stops, the reference TRBV11-2 and TRBJ2-1 genes take over; the full variable domain is EAGVAQSPRYKIIEKRQSVAFWCNPISGHATLYWYQQILGQGPKLLIQFQNNGVVDDSQLPKDRFSAERLKGVDSTLKIQPAKLEDSAVYLCASSKTQGEGGYNEQFFGPGTRLTVL.